One TCR beta chain is described in this entry. No antigen is known for it. V was shortened by 2 bases and J by 1 base, with 17 bases between the two germline ends. The germline gives CDR1 MGHRA, CDR2 YSYEKL. The CDR3 sequence is 17 residues long. This sample was taken from a study of PD-1 blockade in mismatch repair-deficient tumors. Whole-study findings and limits: Tumor-resident clones, often undetectable pretreatment in blood, expanded then contracted after pembrolizumab.

TCRdb's table, derived via immunoSEQ multiplex PCR, lists solely in-frame clones and lacks some. The data contain under 150,000 clones, 70% to 90% of them seen just once; the ten biggest clones take up roughly 14%. The V and J genes are TRBV4-1 and TRBJ2-5, with TRBD2 as a possible D gene (6 bases). The sequences come from peripheral blood, collected 44 weeks after starting pembrolizumab. The source of this sequence is an adult with mismatch repair-deficient cancer. CDR3 nucleotide sequence: TGCGCCAGCAGCCAATGGGCTAGCGTAGAACCCCAAGAGACCCAGTACTTC. It yields the protein CASSQWASVEPQETQYF.